This T cell receptor (beta chain) was recorded in a study of identical twins. This clonotype has more than one count but fewer than ten. The donor group consisted entirely of healthy Caucasians. The CDR3 is 16 residues long. Germline CDR1 is ENHRY and CDR2 is SYGVKD. V dropped 5 bases and J dropped 5; count of bases not matched to a gene: 8. TCRdb re-analysed the 5' RACE reads in MiXCR, keeping a single row per CDR3 protein. The sample yields some 760,000 distinct CDR3 sequences, 15% to 20% seen once. These data were likewise used in another study, on T cells expressing NK-cell markers.

The receptor's source is a woman aged 18 to 35 in good health. The genes are TRBV10-3 and TRBJ2-2, with 10 bases lining up with TRBD2. The sequencing sample was made of PBMCs. CDR3 coding DNA: TGTGCCATCAGTAGGGGTCCTAGCGGGAGTACCGGGGAGCTGTTTTTT. This translates into CAISRGPSGSTGELFF.